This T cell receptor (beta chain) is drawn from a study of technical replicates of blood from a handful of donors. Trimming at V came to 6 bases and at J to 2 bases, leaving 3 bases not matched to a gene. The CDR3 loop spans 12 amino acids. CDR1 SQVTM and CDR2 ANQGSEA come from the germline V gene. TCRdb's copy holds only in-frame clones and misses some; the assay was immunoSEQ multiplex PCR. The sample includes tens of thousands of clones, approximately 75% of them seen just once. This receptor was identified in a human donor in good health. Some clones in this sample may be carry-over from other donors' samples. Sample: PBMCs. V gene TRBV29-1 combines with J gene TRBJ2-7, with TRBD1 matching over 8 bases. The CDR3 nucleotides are TGCAGCGTCGCGACAGGGGCCTACGAGCAGTACTTC. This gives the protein CSVATGAYEQYF.